Listed below are T cell receptor beta chains from one sample, sequenced in a study of identical twins. TCRdb used MiXCR to reprocess the 5' RACE reads, holding one entry per CDR3 protein. The data hold 200,000 to 250,000 distinct CDR3 sequences, with 10% to 15% observed a single time. The same data also contributed to another study, on yellow fever vaccine responses in identical twins.

The specimen was memory (CD45RO+) T cells sorted from blood. These TCRs come from a woman aged 18-29 years in good health. Both conserved end residues are part of each CDR3. D genes are given only for firm matches. Part of the rows lack a size; the others show once, few, many or a class for expanded clones.

D gene,J gene,clone size,V gene,CDR3 protein,CDR3 DNA
TRBD1,TRBJ2-7,many,TRBV14,CASSQRNRGAYEQYF,TGTGCCAGCAGCCAACGGAACAGGGGAGCCTACGAGCAGTACTTC
.,TRBJ1-5,few,TRBV10-3,CAISTRDTNQPQHF,TGTGCCATCAGTACCCGGGATACCAATCAGCCCCAGCATTTT
.,TRBJ2-1,many,TRBV6-4,CASSETGLGSYNEQFF,TGTGCCAGCAGTGAAACGGGGTTGGGTAGCTACAATGAGCAGTTCTTC
.,TRBJ1-5,few,TRBV3-1,CASSQQGDQPQHF,TGTGCCAGCAGCCAACAGGGCGATCAGCCCCAGCATTTT
TRBD1,TRBJ2-7,few,TRBV20-1,CSAREGTGDSYEQYF,TGCAGTGCTAGAGAGGGGACAGGGGACTCCTACGAGCAGTACTTC
.,TRBJ1-4,.,TRBV6-5,CASSYSSATNEKLFF,TGTGCCAGCAGTTACTCGTCTGCAACTAATGAAAAACTGTTTTTT
TRBD1,TRBJ1-1,many,TRBV9,CASSPTGMNTEAFF,TGTGCCAGCAGCCCGACAGGGATGAACACTGAAGCTTTCTTT
.,TRBJ2-7,many,TRBV5-1,CASSLRTGYEQYF,TGCGCCAGCAGCTTGAGGACCGGTTACGAGCAGTACTTC
.,TRBJ1-4,few,TRBV7-9,CASSSFRENEKLFF,TGTGCCAGCAGCTCGTTCAGAGAAAATGAAAAACTGTTTTTT
.,TRBJ1-1,.,TRBV11-2,CASSHGRDRFTEAFF,TGTGCCAGCAGCCACGGACGGGACCGGTTCACTGAAGCTTTCTTT
TRBD1,TRBJ2-2,few,TRBV6-1,CASSRKTGTGSGELFF,TGTGCCAGCAGTAGAAAAACCGGGACAGGGTCCGGGGAGCTGTTTTTT
.,TRBJ2-3,few,TRBV28,CASSVHGTDTQYF,TGTGCCAGCAGTGTCCACGGAACAGATACGCAGTATTTT
.,TRBJ1-6,few,TRBV7-9,CASSFSTGGERSPLHF,TGTGCCAGCAGCTTCAGCACCGGGGGCGAGAGGTCACCCCTCCACTTT
.,TRBJ2-1,.,TRBV28,CASRGDPLNQRKQFF,TGTGCCAGCAGGGGGGACCCCTTAAACCAAAGAAAGCAGTTCTTC
.,TRBJ2-5,.,TRBV19,CASSPSSRKETQYF,TGTGCCAGTAGTCCCTCCAGCAGGAAAGAGACCCAGTACTTC
.,TRBJ1-2,.,TRBV29-1,CSVEDRRAVGYTF,TGCAGCGTTGAAGATCGCAGGGCGGTAGGCTACACCTTC
.,TRBJ2-1,many,TRBV20-1,CSSLMGTSYNEQFF,TGCTCCTCCCTGATGGGGACCTCCTACAATGAGCAGTTCTTC
TRBD2,TRBJ2-1,.,TRBV5-6,CASSSLAGGFDYNEQFF,TGTGCCAGCAGCAGCCTAGCGGGGGGTTTCGACTACAATGAGCAGTTCTTC
.,TRBJ1-5,few,TRBV6-2/TRBV6-3,CASRPDGAQPQHF,TGTGCCAGCAGACCCGACGGGGCCCAGCCCCAGCATTTT
.,TRBJ2-1,.,TRBV5-1,CASSLQRKTYNEQFF,TGCGCCAGCAGCTTGCAGCGAAAGACATACAATGAGCAGTTCTTC
TRBD1,TRBJ2-7,many,TRBV7-9,CASRPSGGYEQYF,TGTGCCAGCAGGCCTTCAGGGGGCTACGAGCAGTACTTC
.,TRBJ2-3,.,TRBV6-2/TRBV6-3,CASKRSGTDTQYF,TGTGCCAGCAAAAGAAGCGGCACAGATACGCAGTATTTT
.,TRBJ1-4,few,TRBV4-3,CASSQEWGEKLFF,TGCGCCAGCAGCCAAGAGTGGGGAGAAAAACTGTTTTTT
TRBD2,TRBJ2-7,few,TRBV6-2/TRBV6-3,CASSRIPPSGGTYYEQYF,TGTGCCAGCAGCCGAATCCCCCCCAGCGGGGGTACCTACTACGAGCAGTACTTC
.,TRBJ2-7,few,TRBV6-2/TRBV6-3,CASRNGGEQYF,TGTGCCAGCAGGAACGGCGGCGAGCAGTACTTC
.,TRBJ2-1,many,TRBV5-1,CASSSLQGYRGNEQFF,TGCGCCAGCAGCTCGCTTCAGGGCTACCGGGGCAATGAGCAGTTCTTC
TRBD2,TRBJ2-7,.,TRBV20-1,CSARGGLAGGEHEQYF,TGCAGTGCTAGAGGGGGCCTAGCGGGAGGAGAACACGAGCAGTACTTC
TRBD1,TRBJ2-1,few,TRBV18,CASSNRGNEQFF,TGTGCCAGCTCAAACAGGGGTAATGAGCAGTTCTTC
.,TRBJ2-3,few,TRBV18,CASSLTSPDTQYF,TGTGCCAGCTCACTGACCTCCCCAGATACGCAGTATTTT
.,TRBJ2-7,.,TRBV6-1,CATEESGVRYEQYF,TGTGCCACCGAAGAGAGCGGAGTGAGATACGAGCAGTACTTC
.,TRBJ2-3,few,TRBV3-1,CASSPLDRVTDTQYF,TGTGCCAGCAGCCCCCTGGACAGAGTTACGGATACGCAGTATTTT
TRBD1,TRBJ2-7,few,TRBV6-2/TRBV6-3,CAITDRVRSEQYF,TGTGCCATTACGGACAGGGTCCGAAGCGAGCAGTACTTC
.,TRBJ2-7,few,TRBV20-1,CSAITLSYEQYF,TGCAGTGCCATCACTCTCTCCTACGAGCAGTACTTC
TRBD2,TRBJ2-5,few,TRBV11-1,CASSHGLAGGRLQETQYF,TGTGCCAGCAGCCACGGACTAGCGGGGGGGCGCTTACAAGAGACCCAGTACTTC
.,TRBJ2-2,many,TRBV12-3/TRBV12-4,CASSLSRAGELFF,TGTGCCAGCAGTTTATCCAGGGCCGGGGAGCTGTTTTTT
.,TRBJ1-2,many,TRBV5-1,CASSLAGGNYGYTF,TGCGCCAGCAGCTTGGCCGGAGGGAACTATGGCTACACCTTC
.,TRBJ2-7,many,TRBV7-9,CASQSSYEQYF,TGTGCCAGCCAGAGCTCCTACGAGCAGTACTTC
.,TRBJ2-5,many,TRBV6-1,CASSGQGGQETQYF,TGTGCCAGCAGTGGGCAGGGTGGACAAGAGACCCAGTACTTC
.,TRBJ2-7,many,TRBV12-3/TRBV12-4,CASSRDFYEQYF,TGTGCCAGCAGTAGGGACTTTTACGAGCAGTACTTC
.,TRBJ2-1,few,TRBV10-1,CASMKSYRFF,TGCGCCAGCATGAAGAGTTATCGGTTCTTC
.,TRBJ1-5,many,TRBV12-3/TRBV12-4,CASSLQLSNQPQHF,TGTGCCAGCAGTTTACAACTTAGCAATCAGCCCCAGCATTTT
.,TRBJ2-6,.,TRBV7-2,CASSLLGAAVLTF,TGTGCCAGCAGCTTACTCGGGGCAGCGGTCCTGACTTTC
TRBD1,TRBJ2-7,many,TRBV12-3/TRBV12-4,CASSLQGASEQYF,TGTGCCAGCAGTTTACAGGGGGCCTCCGAGCAGTACTTC
TRBD1,TRBJ2-2,.,TRBV25-1,CASSEIPGQLNTGELFF,TGTGCCAGCAGTGAGATACCGGGACAGCTGAACACCGGGGAGCTGTTTTTT
.,TRBJ1-5,.,TRBV7-7,CASSLYHGQPQHF,TGTGCTAGCAGCTTATACCACGGACAGCCCCAGCATTTT
TRBD1,TRBJ2-5,.,TRBV28,CASSEGQGQETQYF,TGTGCCAGCAGCGAGGGACAGGGACAAGAGACCCAGTACTTC
TRBD1,TRBJ1-5,few,TRBV7-9,CASSTWTGDGSNQPQHF,TGTGCCAGCAGCACCTGGACAGGGGATGGAAGCAATCAGCCCCAGCATTTT
TRBD2,TRBJ2-1,.,TRBV6-4,CASSRNPATSAFDNEQFF,TGTGCCAGCAGTCGGAACCCCGCTACTAGCGCCTTCGACAATGAGCAGTTCTTC
.,TRBJ2-2,medium-sized,TRBV14,CASSAEWKTGELFF,TGTGCCAGCAGCGCTGAATGGAAGACCGGGGAGCTGTTTTTT
.,TRBJ2-3,.,TRBV20-1,CSARTGTDGTQYF,TGCAGTGCTAGGACTGGGACCGACGGTACGCAGTATTTT
.,TRBJ1-2,.,TRBV6-5,CASSYSTGNYGYTF,TGTGCCAGCAGTTACTCTACAGGGAACTATGGCTACACCTTC
.,TRBJ2-3,once,TRBV21-1,CASSKATGGNADTQYF,TGTGCCAGCAGCAAAGCGACAGGGGGCAATGCAGATACGCAGTATTTT
.,TRBJ2-3,few,TRBV20-1,CSASQGMGRDTQYF,TGCAGTGCTAGCCAGGGGATGGGTCGAGATACGCAGTATTTT
.,TRBJ1-6,.,TRBV18,CASSPMTRSPLHF,TGTGCCAGCTCACCCATGACCCGTTCACCCCTCCACTTT
TRBD2,TRBJ2-3,.,TRBV7-2,CASSPGLAGDTQYF,TGTGCCAGCAGCCCAGGACTAGCGGGAGATACGCAGTATTTT
TRBD2,TRBJ2-2,.,TRBV4-2,CASSQSGTSGTGELFF,TGTGCCAGCAGCCAGTCTGGGACTAGCGGCACCGGGGAGCTGTTTTTT
.,TRBJ2-1,.,TRBV9,CASSVVGRGFDEQFF,TGTGCCAGCAGCGTAGTTGGCAGAGGGTTCGATGAGCAGTTCTTC
TRBD1,TRBJ2-1,few,TRBV28,CASSTARDREGNEQFF,TGTGCCAGCAGTACAGCTCGGGACAGGGAAGGGAATGAGCAGTTCTTC
.,TRBJ2-7,.,TRBV11-2,CASRGPPDEQYF,TGTGCCAGCAGGGGTCCCCCTGACGAGCAGTACTTC